The TCR beta chain under discussion was sequenced for a study of beta chain features in type 1 diabetes. Study as a whole: Under 110,000,000 sorted cells were examined across all samples.

cDNA synthesis used the whole RNA isolate, giving expressed TCRB sequences. Assay used: immunoSEQ multiplex PCR; TCRdb lists only in-frame clones, some missing. The table has some 660,000 clones, over 12% seen once; the top ten hold roughly 0.04%. This clone was detected only a few times. Antigen specificity is unknown. CDR3 length: 14 amino acids. Trimming stripped 2 bases from V and 5 bases from J, with 12 bases between. Per germline, CDR1 MNHEY and CDR2 SMNVEV (reference sequence). Study observations and caveats: VDJ junctions sequenced from type 1 diabetes patients showed fewer insertions and more deletions. Any HLA-type effect on TCRB rearrangement remained unresolved here. When cDNA is sequenced, cells with high TCR expression could be over-represented. Among patients with Type 1 diabetes, TCRB CDR3s were moderately but significantly shorter in every one of the four CD4+ subsets.

Sequencing was carried out using naive CD4+ T cells from blood. The chain uses TRBV27 and TRBJ2-5; a weak D match, TRBD1 (6 bases). This TCR came from a man younger than 35 with type 1 diabetes. CDR3 nucleotide sequence: TGTGCCAGCAGTTTAGGAATTGGGGGCGAGACCCAGTACTTC. This codes for CASSLGIGGETQYF.